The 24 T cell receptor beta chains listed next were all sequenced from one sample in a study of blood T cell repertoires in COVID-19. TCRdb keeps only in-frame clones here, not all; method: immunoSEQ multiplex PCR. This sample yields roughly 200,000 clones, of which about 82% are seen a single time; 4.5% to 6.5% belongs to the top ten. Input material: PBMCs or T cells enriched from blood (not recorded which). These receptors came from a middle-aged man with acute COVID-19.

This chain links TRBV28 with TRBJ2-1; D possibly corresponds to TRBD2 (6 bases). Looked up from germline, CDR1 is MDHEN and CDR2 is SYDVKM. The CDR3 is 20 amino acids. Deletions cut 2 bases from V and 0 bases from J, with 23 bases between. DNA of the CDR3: TGTGCCAGCAGTTTAGGGGGGAAAGGGTGGAGGTCGAGCTCCTACAATGAGCAGTTCTTC. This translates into CASSLGGKGWRSSSYNEQFF.

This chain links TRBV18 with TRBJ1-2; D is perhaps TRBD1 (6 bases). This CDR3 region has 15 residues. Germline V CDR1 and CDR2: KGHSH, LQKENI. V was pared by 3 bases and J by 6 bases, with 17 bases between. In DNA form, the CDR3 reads TGTGCCAGCTCACCGGGGGCATTCAGGATTGATGGCTACACCTTC. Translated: CASSPGAFRIDGYTF.

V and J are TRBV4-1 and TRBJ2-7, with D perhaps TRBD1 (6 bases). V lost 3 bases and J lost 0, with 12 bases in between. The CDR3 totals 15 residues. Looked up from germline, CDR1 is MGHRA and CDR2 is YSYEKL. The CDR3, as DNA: TGCGCCAGCAGCCAGGGGGCTCGGCCCTCCTACGAGCAGTACTTC. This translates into CASSQGARPSYEQYF.

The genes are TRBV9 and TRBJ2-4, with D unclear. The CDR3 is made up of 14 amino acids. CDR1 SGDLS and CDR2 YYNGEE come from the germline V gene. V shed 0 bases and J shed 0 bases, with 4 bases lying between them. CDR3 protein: CASSVGLAKNIQYF. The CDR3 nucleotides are TGTGCCAGCAGCGTAGGACTAGCCAAAAACATTCAGTACTTC.

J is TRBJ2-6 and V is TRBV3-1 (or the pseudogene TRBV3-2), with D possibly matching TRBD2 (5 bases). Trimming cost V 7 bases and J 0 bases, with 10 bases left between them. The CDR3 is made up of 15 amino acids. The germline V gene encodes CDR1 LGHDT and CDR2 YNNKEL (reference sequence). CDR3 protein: CASILGGSGANVLTF. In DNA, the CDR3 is TGTGCCAGCATCCTCGGAGGCTCTGGGGCCAACGTCCTGACTTTC.

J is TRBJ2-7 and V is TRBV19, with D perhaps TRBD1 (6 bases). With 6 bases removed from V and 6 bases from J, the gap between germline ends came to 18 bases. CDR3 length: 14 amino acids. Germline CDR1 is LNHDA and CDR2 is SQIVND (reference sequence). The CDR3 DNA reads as TGTGCCAGTAGCCCGGCAGGGGATAGAGGCGAGCAGTACTTC. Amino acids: CASSPAGDRGEQYF.

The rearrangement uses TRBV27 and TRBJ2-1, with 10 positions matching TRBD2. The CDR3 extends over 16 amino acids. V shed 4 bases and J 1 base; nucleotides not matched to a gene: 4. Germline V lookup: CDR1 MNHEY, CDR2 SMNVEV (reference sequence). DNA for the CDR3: TGTGCCAGCAGTTCGGTAGCGGGAGGATCCTACAATGAGCAGTTCTTC. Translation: CASSSVAGGSYNEQFF.

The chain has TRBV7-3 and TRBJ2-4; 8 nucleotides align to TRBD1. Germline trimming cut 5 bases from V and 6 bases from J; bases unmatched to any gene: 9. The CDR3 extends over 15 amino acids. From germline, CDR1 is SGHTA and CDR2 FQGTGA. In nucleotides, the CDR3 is TGTGCCAGCAGCCCCCCCAGGGGGCGGGGAAACATTCAGTACTTC. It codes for CASSPPRGRGNIQYF.

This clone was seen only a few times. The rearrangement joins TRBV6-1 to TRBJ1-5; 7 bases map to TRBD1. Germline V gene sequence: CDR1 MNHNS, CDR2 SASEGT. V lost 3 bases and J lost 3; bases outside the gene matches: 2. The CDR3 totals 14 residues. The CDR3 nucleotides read TGTGCCAGCAGTGAGGGACAGTCCAATCAGCCCCAGCATTTT. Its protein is CASSEGQSNQPQHF.

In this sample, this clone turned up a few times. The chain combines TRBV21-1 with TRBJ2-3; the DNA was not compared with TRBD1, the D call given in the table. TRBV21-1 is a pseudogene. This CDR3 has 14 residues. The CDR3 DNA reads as TGTGCCAGCAGCAAAGAGGGGAAGATAGATACGCAGTATTTT. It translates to CASSKEGKIDTQYF.

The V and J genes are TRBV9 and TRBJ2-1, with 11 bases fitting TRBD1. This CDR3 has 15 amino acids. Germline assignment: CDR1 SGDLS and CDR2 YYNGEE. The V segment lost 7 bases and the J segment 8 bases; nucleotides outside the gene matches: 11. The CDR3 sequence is CASAGGQGALYEQFF. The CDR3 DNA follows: TGTGCCAGCGCGGGAGGACAGGGGGCGCTTTATGAGCAGTTCTTC.

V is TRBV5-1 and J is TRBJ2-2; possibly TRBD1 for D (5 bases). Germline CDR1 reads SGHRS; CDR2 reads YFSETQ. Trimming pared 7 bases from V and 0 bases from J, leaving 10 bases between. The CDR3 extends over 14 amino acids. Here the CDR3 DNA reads TGCGCCAGCGGACGGACAACGAACACCGGGGAGCTGTTTTTT. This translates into CASGRTTNTGELFF.

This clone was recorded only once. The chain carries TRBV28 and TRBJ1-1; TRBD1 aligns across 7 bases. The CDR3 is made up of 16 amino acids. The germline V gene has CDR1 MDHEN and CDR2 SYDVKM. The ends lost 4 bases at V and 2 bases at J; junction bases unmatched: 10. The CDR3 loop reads CASSSRDSKRNTEAFF. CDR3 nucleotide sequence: TGTGCCAGCAGTTCCAGGGACAGCAAAAGAAACACTGAAGCTTTCTTT.

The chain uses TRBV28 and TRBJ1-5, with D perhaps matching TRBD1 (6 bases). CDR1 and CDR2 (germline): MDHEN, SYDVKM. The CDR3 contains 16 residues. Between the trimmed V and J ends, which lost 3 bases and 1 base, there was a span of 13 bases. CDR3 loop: CASSFQGTPSNQPQHF. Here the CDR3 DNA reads TGTGCCAGCAGTTTTCAGGGGACCCCGAGCAATCAGCCCCAGCATTTT.

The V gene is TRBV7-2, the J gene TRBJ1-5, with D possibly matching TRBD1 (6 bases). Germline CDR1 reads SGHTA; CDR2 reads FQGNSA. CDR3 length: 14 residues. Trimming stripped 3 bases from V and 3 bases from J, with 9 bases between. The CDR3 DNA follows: TGTGCCAGCAGCTTTGAGGGGGACAATCAGCCCCAGCATTTT. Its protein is CASSFEGDNQPQHF.

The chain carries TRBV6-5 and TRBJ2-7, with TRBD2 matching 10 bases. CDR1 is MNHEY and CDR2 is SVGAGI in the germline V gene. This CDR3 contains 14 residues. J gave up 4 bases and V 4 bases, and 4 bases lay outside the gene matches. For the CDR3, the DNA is TGTGCCAGCAGTTCCATGACTAGCGGGTACGAGCAGTACTTC. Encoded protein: CASSSMTSGYEQYF.

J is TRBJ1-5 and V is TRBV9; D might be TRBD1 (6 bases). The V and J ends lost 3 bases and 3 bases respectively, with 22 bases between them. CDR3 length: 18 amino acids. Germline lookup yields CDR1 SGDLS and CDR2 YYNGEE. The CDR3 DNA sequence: TGTGCCAGCAGCGCACTTCTCCAGGGGAGTCCCCCCAATCAGCCCCAGCATTTT. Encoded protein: CASSALLQGSPPNQPQHF.

The CDR3 is CAWGTGVQNTEAFF. In DNA, the CDR3 is TGTGCCTGGGGAACAGGGGTTCAGAACACTGAAGCTTTCTTT. The chain uses TRBV30 and TRBJ1-1; the match to TRBD1 covers 7 bases. Per germline, CDR1 GTSNPN and CDR2 SVGIG (reference sequence). Trimming removed 5 bases from V and 1 base from J; junction bases left unmatched: 7. The CDR3 length is 14 residues.

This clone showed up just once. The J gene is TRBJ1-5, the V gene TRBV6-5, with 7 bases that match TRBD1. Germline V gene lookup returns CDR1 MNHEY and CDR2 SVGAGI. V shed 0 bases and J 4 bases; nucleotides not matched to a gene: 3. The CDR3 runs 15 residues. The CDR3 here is CASSYSSRGNQPQHF. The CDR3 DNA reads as TGTGCCAGCAGTTACTCGAGCAGGGGGAATCAGCCCCAGCATTTT.

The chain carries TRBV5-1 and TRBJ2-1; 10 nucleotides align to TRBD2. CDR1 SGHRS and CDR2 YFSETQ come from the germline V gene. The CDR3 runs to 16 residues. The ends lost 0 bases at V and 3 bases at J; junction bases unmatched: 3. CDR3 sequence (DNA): TGCGCCAGCAGCTTGGATACTAGCGGGAACTACAATGAGCAGTTCTTC. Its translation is CASSLDTSGNYNEQFF.

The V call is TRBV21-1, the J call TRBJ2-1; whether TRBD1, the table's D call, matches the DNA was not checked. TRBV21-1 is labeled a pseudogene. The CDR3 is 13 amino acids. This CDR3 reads CASSKGDQGEQFF. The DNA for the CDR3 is TGTGCCAGCAGCAAAGGTGATCAGGGGGAGCAGTTCTTC.

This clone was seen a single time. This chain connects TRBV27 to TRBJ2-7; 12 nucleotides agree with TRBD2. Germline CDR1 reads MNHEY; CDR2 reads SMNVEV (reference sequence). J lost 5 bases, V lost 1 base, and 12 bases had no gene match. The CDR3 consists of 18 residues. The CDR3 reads CASSLLETSGRMVNEQYF. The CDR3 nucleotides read TGTGCCAGCAGTTTATTAGAGACTAGCGGGAGAATGGTGAACGAGCAGTACTTC.

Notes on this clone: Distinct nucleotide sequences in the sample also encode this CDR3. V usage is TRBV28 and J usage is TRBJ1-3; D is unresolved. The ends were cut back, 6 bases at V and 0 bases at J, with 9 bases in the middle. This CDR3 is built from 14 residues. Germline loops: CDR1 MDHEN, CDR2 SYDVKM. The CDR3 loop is CASRTSGSGNTIYF. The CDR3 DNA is TGTGCCAGCAGGACGTCGGGCTCTGGAAACACCATATATTTT.

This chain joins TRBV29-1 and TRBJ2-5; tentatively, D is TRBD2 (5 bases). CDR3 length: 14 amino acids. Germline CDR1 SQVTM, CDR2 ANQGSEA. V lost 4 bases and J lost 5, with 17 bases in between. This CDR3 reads CSVVPGMSMETQYF. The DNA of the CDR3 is TGCAGCGTTGTCCCCGGGATGTCCATGGAGACCCAGTACTTC.